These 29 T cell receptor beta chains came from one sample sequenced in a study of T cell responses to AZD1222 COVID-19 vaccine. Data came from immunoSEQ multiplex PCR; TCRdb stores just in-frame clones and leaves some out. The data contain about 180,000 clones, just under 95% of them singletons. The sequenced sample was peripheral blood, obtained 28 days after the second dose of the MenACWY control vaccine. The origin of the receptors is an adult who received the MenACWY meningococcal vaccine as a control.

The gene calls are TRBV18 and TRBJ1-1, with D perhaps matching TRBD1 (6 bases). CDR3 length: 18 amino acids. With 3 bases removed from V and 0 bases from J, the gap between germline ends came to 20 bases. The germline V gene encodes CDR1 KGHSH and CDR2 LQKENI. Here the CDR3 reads CASSPRGPGELLNTEAFF. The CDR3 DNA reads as TGTGCCAGCTCACCCAGAGGACCAGGGGAACTGTTGAACACTGAAGCTTTCTTT.

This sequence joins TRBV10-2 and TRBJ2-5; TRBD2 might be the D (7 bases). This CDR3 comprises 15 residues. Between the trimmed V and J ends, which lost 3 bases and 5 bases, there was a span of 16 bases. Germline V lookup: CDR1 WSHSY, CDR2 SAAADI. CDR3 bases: TGCGCCAGCAGTGAACAGGGAGGGGGACGGGAGACCCAGTACTTC. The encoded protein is CASSEQGGGRETQYF.

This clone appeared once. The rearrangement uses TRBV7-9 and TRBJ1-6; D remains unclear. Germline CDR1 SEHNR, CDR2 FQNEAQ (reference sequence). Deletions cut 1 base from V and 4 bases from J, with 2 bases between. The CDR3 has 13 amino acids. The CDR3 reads CASSLGYNSPLHF. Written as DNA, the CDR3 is TGTGCCAGCAGCTTAGGTTATAATTCACCCCTCCACTTT. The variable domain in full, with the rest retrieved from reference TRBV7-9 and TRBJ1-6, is DTGVSQNPRHKITKRGQNVTFRCDPISEHNRLYWYRQTLGQGPEFLTYFQNEAQLEKSRLLSDRFSAERPKGSFSTLEIQRTEQGDSAMYLCASSLGYNSPLHFGNGTRLTVT.

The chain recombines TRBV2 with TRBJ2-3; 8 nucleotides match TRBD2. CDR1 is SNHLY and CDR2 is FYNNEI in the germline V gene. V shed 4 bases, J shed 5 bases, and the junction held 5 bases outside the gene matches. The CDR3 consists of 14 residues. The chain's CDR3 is CASSATGGLDTQYF. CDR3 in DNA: TGTGCCAGCAGTGCGACGGGGGGGCTAGATACGCAGTATTTT.

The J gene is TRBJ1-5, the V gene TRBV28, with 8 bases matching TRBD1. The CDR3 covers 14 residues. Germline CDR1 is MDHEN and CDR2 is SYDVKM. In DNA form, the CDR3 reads TGTGCGGCTAGACAGGGGTCGAGTCGGCAGCCCCAGCATTTT. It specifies CAARQGSSRQPQHF.

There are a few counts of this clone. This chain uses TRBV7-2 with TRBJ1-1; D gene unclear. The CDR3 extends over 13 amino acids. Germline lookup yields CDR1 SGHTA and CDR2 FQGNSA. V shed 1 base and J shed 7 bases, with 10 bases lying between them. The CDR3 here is CASSLVRQGEAFF. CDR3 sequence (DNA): TGTGCCAGCAGCTTAGTACGCCAAGGTGAAGCTTTCTTT.

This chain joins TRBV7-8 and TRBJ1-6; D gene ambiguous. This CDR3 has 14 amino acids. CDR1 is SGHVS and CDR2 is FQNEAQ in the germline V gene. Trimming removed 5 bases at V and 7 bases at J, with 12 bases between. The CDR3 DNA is TGTGCCAGCAGCGGTGGGTGGACGAATTCACCCCTCCACTTT. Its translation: CASSGGWTNSPLHF.

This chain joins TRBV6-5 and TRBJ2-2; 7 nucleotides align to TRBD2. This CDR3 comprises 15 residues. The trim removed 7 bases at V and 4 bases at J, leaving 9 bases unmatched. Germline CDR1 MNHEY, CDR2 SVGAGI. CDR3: CASTRGGSGTGELFF. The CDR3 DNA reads TGTGCCAGCACCCGGGGAGGGTCCGGCACCGGGGAGCTGTTTTTT.

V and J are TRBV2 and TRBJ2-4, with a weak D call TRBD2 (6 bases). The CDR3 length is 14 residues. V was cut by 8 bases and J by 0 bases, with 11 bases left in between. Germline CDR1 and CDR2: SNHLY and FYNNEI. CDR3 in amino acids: CASGGGLAKNIQYF. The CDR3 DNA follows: TGTGCCAGCGGCGGAGGGCTAGCCAAAAACATTCAGTACTTC.

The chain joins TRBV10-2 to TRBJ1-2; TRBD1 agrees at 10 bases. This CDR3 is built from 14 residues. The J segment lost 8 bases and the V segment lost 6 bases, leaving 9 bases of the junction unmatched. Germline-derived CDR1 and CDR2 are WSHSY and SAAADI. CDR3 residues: CASSLGQGGAGYTF. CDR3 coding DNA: TGCGCCAGCAGCCTAGGACAGGGGGGTGCCGGCTACACCTTC.

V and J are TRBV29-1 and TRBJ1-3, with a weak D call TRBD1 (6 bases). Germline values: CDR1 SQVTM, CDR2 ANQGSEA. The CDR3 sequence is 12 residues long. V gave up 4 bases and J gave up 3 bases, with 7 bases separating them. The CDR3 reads CSVGGLGNTIYF. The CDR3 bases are TGCAGCGTTGGGGGGCTTGGAAACACCATATATTTT.

The CDR3 spells CASSPRAPNQPQHF. The CDR3 DNA is TGTGCCAGCAGTCCCCGGGCCCCCAATCAGCCCCAGCATTTT. V usage is TRBV6-5 and J usage is TRBJ1-5; D is unclear. In germline, CDR1 is MNHEY, CDR2 SVGAGI. The V end was cut by 5 bases, the J end by 3 bases, with 11 bases between. This CDR3 comprises 14 residues.

For the CDR3, the DNA is TGTGCCAGCAGGAGTGAACTTGGAACCCATTCACCCCTCCACTTT. As protein: CASRSELGTHSPLHF. This sequence joins TRBV2 and TRBJ1-6; no definite D call. The CDR3 totals 15 residues. The ends were cut back, 6 bases at V and 8 bases at J, with 17 bases in the middle. Germline-derived CDR1 and CDR2 are SNHLY and FYNNEI.

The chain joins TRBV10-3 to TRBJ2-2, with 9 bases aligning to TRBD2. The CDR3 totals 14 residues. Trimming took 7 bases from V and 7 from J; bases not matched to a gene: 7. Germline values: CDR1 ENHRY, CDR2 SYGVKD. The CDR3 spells CAIKRGGADGELFF. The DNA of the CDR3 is TGTGCCATCAAGCGCGGGGGGGCGGACGGGGAGCTGTTTTTT.

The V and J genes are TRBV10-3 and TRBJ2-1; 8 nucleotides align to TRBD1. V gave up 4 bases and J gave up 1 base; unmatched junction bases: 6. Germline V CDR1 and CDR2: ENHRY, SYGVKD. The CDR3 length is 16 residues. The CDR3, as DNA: TGTGCCATCAGTGCTTTCCAGGGGGCTTCCTACAATGAGCAGTTCTTC. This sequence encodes CAISAFQGASYNEQFF.

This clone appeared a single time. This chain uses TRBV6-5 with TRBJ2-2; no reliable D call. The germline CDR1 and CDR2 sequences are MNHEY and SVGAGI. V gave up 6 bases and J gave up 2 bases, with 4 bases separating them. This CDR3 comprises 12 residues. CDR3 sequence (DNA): TGTGCCAGCAGATTAAACACCGGGGAGCTGTTTTTT. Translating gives CASRLNTGELFF.

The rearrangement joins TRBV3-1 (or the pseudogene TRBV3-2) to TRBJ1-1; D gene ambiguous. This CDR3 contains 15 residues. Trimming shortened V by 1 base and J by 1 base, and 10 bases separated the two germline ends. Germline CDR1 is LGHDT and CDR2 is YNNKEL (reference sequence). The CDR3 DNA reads TGTGCCAGCAGCCAAGTGGCCCGGCGGAACACTGAAGCTTTCTTT. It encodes CASSQVARRNTEAFF.

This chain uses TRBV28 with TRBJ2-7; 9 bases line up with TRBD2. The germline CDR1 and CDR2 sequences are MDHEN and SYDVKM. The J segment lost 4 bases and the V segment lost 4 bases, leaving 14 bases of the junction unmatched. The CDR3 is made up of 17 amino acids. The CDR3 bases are TGTGCCAGCAGTTCGACTAGCGGATACCCTTATGGGTACGAGCAGTACTTC. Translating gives CASSSTSGYPYGYEQYF.

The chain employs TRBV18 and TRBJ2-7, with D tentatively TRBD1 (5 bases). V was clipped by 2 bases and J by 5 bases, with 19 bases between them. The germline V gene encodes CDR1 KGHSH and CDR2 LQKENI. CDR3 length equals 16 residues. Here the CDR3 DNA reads TGTGCCAGCTCACCAACCAGGGCAGCCCTCCGGGACGAGCAGTACTTC. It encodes CASSPTRAALRDEQYF.

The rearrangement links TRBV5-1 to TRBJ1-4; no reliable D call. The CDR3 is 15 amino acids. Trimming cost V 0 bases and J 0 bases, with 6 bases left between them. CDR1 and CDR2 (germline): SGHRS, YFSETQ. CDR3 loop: CASSLVSATNEKLFF. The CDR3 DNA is TGCGCCAGCAGCTTGGTCAGCGCAACTAATGAAAAACTGTTTTTT.

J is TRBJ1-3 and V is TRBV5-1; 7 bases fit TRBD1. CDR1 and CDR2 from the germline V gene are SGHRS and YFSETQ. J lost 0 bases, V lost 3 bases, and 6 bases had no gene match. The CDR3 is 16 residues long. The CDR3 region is CASSSGQATSGNTIYF. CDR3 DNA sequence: TGCGCCAGCAGCTCCGGACAGGCGACCTCTGGAAACACCATATATTTT. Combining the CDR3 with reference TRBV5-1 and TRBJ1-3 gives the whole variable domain KAGVTQTPRYLIKTRGQQVTLSCSPISGHRSVSWYQQTPGQGLQFLFEYFSETQRNKGNFPGRFSGRQFSNSRSEMNVSTLELGDSALYLCASSSGQATSGNTIYFGEGSWLTVV.

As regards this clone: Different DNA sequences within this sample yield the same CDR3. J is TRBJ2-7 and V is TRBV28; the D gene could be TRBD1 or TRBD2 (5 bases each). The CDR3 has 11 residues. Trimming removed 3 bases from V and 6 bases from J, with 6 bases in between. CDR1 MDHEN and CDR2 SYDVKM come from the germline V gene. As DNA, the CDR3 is TGTGCCAGCAGTTTGGGGGTCGAGCAGTACTTC. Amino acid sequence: CASSLGVEQYF.

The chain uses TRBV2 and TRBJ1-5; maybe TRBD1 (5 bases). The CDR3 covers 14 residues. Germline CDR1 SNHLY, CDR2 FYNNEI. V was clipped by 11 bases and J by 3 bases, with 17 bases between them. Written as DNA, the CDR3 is TGTGCCGGCTCTCCGGACATGAACAATCAGCCCCAGCATTTT. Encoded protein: CAGSPDMNNQPQHF.

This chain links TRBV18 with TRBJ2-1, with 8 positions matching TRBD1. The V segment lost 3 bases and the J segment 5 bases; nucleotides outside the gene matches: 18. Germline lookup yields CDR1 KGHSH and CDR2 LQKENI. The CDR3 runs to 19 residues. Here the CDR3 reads CASSPLQGAGTGPHNEQFF. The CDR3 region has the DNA TGTGCCAGCTCACCTCTCCAAGGGGCCGGGACAGGTCCCCACAATGAGCAGTTCTTC.

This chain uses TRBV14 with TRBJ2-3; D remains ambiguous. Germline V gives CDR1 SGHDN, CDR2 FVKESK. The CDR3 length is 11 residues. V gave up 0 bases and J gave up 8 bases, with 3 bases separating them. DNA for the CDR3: TGTGCCAGCAGCCAAGATTTTACGCAGTATTTT. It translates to CASSQDFTQYF.

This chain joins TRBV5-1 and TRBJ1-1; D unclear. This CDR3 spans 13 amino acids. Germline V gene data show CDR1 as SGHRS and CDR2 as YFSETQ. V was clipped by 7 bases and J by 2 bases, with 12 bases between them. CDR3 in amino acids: CASGVTLNTEAFF. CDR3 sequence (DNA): TGCGCCAGCGGCGTAACTCTTAACACTGAAGCTTTCTTT.

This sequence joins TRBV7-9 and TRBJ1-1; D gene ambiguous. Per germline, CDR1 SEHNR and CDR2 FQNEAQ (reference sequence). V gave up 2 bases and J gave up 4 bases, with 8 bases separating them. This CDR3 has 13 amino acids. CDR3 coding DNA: TGTGCCAGCAGCTTATTCGGCAGCACTGAAGCTTTCTTT. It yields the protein CASSLFGSTEAFF. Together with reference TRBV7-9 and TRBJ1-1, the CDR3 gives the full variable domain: DTGVSQNPRHKITKRGQNVTFRCDPISEHNRLYWYRQTLGQGPEFLTYFQNEAQLEKSRLLSDRFSAERPKGSFSTLEIQRTEQGDSAMYLCASSLFGSTEAFFGQGTRLTVV.

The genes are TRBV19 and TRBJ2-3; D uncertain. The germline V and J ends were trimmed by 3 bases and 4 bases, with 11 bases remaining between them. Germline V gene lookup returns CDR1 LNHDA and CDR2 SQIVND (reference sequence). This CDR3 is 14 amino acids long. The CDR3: CASSIWNRPDTQYF. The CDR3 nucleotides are TGTGCCAGTAGTATTTGGAACAGACCAGATACGCAGTATTTT.

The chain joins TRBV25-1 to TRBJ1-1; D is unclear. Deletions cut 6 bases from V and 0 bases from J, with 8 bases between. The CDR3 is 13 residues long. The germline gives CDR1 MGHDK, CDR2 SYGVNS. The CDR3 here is CASSPNLNTEAFF. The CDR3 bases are TGTGCCAGCAGCCCCAACTTGAACACTGAAGCTTTCTTT.